Below, one T cell receptor beta chain is given with its context. The target antigen is unknown. The CDR3 spans 14 residues. With 2 bases removed from V and 7 bases from J, the gap between germline ends came to 15 bases. The data originate from a study of T-cell memory formation after mild COVID-19. Libraries for TCRalpha and TCRbeta carried sample barcodes and unique molecular identifiers via 5'RACE. Using its own MiXCR run on the 5' RACE reads, TCRdb lists one record per CDR3 protein. The profile covers 150,000 to 200,000 distinct CDR3 sequences, with roughly 16% appearing a single time and under 2.5% taken by the ten largest. Study conclusions and caveats: Specificity for SARS-CoV-2 was not confirmed among the second-wave clones peaking on day 37. Memory cells collected pre-infection included some clones that later responded, suggesting cross-reactive memory joined. Mainly in CM and EM were contracting CD4+ clones; CD8+ were in EMRA.

Sequenced: PBMCs or a T cell subset sorted from them (not recorded which). V is TRBV12-3 or TRBV12-4 and J is TRBJ2-7; the D call may be TRBD1 or TRBD2 (5 bases each). The receptor was derived from an adult woman who had mild COVID-19 (a few samples of this study predate the infection). Cell type and time point are not known. The CDR3 reads CASSLSRDGKEQYF. The CDR3 coding sequence is TGTGCCAGCAGTTTATCCAGGGACGGAAAAGAGCAGTACTTC.